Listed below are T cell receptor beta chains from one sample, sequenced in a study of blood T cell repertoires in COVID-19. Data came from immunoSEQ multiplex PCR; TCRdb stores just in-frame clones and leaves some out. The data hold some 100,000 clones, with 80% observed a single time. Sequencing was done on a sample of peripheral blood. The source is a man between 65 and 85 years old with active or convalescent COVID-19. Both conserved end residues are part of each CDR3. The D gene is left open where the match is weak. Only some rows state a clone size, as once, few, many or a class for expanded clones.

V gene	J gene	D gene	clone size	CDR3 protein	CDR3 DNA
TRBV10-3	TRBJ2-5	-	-	CAISVYMFQETQYF	TGTGCCATCAGTGTGTATATGTTTCAAGAGACCCAGTACTTC
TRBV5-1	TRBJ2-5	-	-	CASSLGQGIQYF	TGCGCCAGCAGCTTGGGGCAGGGGATCCAGTACTTC
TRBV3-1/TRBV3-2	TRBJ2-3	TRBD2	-	CASSQGLTSGYTDTQYF	TGTGCCAGCAGCCAAGGACTTACTAGCGGCTACACAGATACGCAGTATTTT
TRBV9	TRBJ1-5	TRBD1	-	CASSEQGGSNQPQHF	TGTGCCAGCAGCGAACAGGGGGGGAGCAATCAGCCCCAGCATTTT
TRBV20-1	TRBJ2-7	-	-	CSASNGGGGMGEQYF	TGCAGTGCTAGTAACGGCGGGGGCGGCATGGGGGAGCAGTACTTC
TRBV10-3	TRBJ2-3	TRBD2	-	CAIRPGGNPDTQYF	TGTGCCATCAGACCGGGGGGGAACCCAGATACGCAGTATTTT
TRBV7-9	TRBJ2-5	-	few	CASSTEGLRQETQYF	TGTGCCAGCAGCACAGAGGGCCTAAGACAAGAGACCCAGTACTTC
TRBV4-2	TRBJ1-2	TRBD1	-	CASSLIRTGNYGYTF	TGTGCCAGCAGCCTCATTCGGACAGGGAACTATGGCTACACCTTC
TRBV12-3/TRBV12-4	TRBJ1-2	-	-	CASSLVQAHGYTF	TGTGCCAGCAGTTTGGTGCAGGCCCATGGCTACACCTTC
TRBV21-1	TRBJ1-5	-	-	CASSKGRPNQPQHF	TGTGCCAGCAGCAAGGGGCGGCCAAATCAGCCCCAGCATTTT
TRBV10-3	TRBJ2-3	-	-	CATGQPLTDTQYF	TGTGCCACCGGACAGCCACTCACAGATACGCAGTATTTT
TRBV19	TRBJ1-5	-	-	CASSFLNQPQHF	TGTGCCAGTAGTTTTCTGAATCAGCCCCAGCATTTT
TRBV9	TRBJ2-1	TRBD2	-	CASSPVILKWGLTYNEQFF	TGTGCCAGCAGCCCCGTAATCTTGAAATGGGGACTAACATACAATGAGCAGTTCTTC
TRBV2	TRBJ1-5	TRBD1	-	CASSRDRVSNQPQHF	TGTGCCAGCAGCCGGGACAGGGTGAGCAATCAGCCCCAGCATTTT
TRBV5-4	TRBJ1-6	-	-	CASSQVRDTYNSPLHF	TGTGCCAGCAGCCAGGTTCGGGACACTTATAATTCACCCCTCCACTTT
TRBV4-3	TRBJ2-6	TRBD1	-	CASSQGQVMSGANVLTF	TGCGCCAGCAGCCAGGGACAGGTGATGTCTGGGGCCAACGTCCTGACTTTC
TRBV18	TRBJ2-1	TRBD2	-	CASSPMAGGSNEQFF	TGTGCCAGTTCACCAATGGCGGGGGGGTCAAATGAGCAGTTCTTC
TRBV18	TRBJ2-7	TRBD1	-	CASSPYRDSSYEQYF	TGTGCCAGCTCGCCCTACCGGGACAGCTCCTACGAGCAGTACTTC
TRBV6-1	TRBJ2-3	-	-	CASSEGAIFSTDTQYF	TGTGCCAGCAGTGAAGGGGCCATCTTTAGCACAGATACGCAGTATTTT
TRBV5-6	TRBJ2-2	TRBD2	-	CASSWGTSVRTGELFF	TGTGCCAGCAGCTGGGGGACTAGCGTCCGGACCGGGGAGCTGTTTTTT
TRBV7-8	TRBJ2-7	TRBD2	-	CASSLTAGLAGGTTYEQYF	TGTGCCAGCAGCTTAACCGCTGGGCTAGCGGGGGGTACTACCTACGAGCAGTACTTC
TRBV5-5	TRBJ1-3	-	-	CASSPYEESSGNTIYF	TGTGCCAGCAGCCCATATGAGGAGAGCTCTGGAAACACCATATATTTT
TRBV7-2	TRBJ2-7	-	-	CASSHHGSFGYEQYF	TGTGCCAGCAGTCACCACGGTTCCTTTGGCTACGAGCAGTACTTC
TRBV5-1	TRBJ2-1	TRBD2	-	CASFAGGLDNEQFF	TGCGCCAGCTTTGCGGGGGGGCTAGACAATGAGCAGTTCTTC
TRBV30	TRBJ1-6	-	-	CAWSVQPNSPLHF	TGTGCCTGGAGTGTACAGCCAAATTCACCCCTCCACTTT
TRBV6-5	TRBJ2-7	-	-	CASSYLDTSGEQYF	TGTGCCAGCAGTTACCTGGACACATCTGGCGAGCAGTACTTC
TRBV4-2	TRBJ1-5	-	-	CASSQGAGANQPQHF	TGTGCCAGCAGCCAAGGGGCAGGGGCAAATCAGCCCCAGCATTTT
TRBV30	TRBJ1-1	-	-	CAWTAGRGTEAFF	TGTGCCTGGACGGCAGGGCGAGGCACTGAAGCTTTCTTT
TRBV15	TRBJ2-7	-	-	CATSRDRTSYEQYF	TGTGCCACCAGCAGGGACAGAACCTCCTACGAGCAGTACTTC
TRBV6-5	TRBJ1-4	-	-	CASSFTGEGINEKLFF	TGTGCCAGCAGTTTCACGGGGGAGGGGATTAATGAAAAACTGTTTTTT
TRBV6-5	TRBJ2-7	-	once	CASRRRGGEQYF	TGTGCCAGCAGACGCCGGGGAGGCGAGCAGTACTTC
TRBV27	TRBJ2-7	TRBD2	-	CASSLLGLAGGDSYEQYF	TGTGCCAGCAGTCTGCTGGGACTAGCGGGGGGCGACTCCTACGAGCAGTACTTC
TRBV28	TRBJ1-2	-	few	CASSLPPPGNNYGYTF	TGTGCCAGCAGTCTACCCCCCCCGGGAAATAACTATGGCTACACCTTC
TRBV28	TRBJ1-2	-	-	CASSSTPDIYGYTF	TGTGCCAGCAGTTCAACACCGGACATCTATGGCTACACCTTC
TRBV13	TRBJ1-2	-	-	CASSDRDSLDYGYTF	TGTGCCAGCTCCGACCGGGACTCCCTGGACTATGGCTACACCTTC
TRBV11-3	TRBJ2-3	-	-	CASSPTGFTDTQYF	TGTGCCAGCAGCCCGACAGGATTTACAGATACGCAGTATTTT
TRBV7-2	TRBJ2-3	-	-	CASSRAVTQYF	TGTGCCAGCAGCCGAGCGGTGACGCAGTATTTT
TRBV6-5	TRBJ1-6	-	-	CASSYSPGNDSPLHF	TGTGCCAGCAGTTACTCTCCGGGGAATGATTCACCCCTCCACTTT
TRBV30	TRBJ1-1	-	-	CAWSVIGGTEAFF	TGTGCCTGGAGTGTAATAGGAGGGACTGAAGCTTTCTTT
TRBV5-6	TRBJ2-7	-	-	CASSLLGSHSYEQYF	TGTGCCAGCAGCTTGCTCGGGAGCCACTCCTACGAGCAGTACTTC
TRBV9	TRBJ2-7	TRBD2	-	CASSVGNRAGAGEQYF	TGTGCCAGCAGCGTAGGTAACCGAGCGGGAGCGGGCGAGCAGTACTTC
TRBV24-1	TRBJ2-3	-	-	CATSDLQGITDTQYF	TGTGCCACCAGTGATTTGCAGGGGATCACAGATACGCAGTATTTT
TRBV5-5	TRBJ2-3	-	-	CASSLMLPQSTDTQYF	TGTGCCAGCAGCTTGATGTTACCCCAGAGCACAGATACGCAGTATTTT
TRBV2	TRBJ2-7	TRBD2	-	CASSSSGSGSYEQYF	TGTGCCAGCAGTTCTAGCGGGAGCGGGTCCTACGAGCAGTACTTC
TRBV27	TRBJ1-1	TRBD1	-	CASSFRVRGQMNTEAFF	TGTGCCAGCAGTTTTAGGGTGAGGGGGCAGATGAACACTGAAGCTTTCTTT
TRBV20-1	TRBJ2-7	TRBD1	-	CSASKRQGLPDEQYF	TGCAGTGCTAGTAAAAGACAGGGATTACCGGACGAGCAGTACTTC
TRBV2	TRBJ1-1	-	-	CASSMTEPEAFF	TGTGCCAGCAGCATGACAGAGCCTGAAGCTTTCTTT